Below, one T cell receptor (beta chain) is given with its context. The participants were between 18 and 89 years old and came from under 25 US areas. Cohorts were based on clinical histories the participants reported. The CDR3 consists of 13 residues. CDR1 is SGHNT, CDR2 YYREEE, per germline (reference sequence). Trimming cost V 7 bases and J 10 bases, with 15 bases left between them. This specimen belongs to a study of blood T cell repertoires in COVID-19. Study in general: There were acute and convalescent COVID-19 samples, and they came from the United States, Italy and Spain. The cDNA or gDNA used as material had been derived from T cells, B-cell-depleted T cells, or PBMCs.

TCRdb keeps only in-frame clones here, not all; method: immunoSEQ multiplex PCR. The data contain roughly 500,000 clones, 70% to 90% of them singletons. Sequencing was performed on PBMCs or T cells enriched from blood (not recorded which). The sequence came from a woman aged 40 to 50 who had recovered from COVID-19. The chain recombines TRBV5-4 with TRBJ1-6; possible D gene TRBD1, 6 bases. The CDR3 nucleotides read TGTGCCAGCGGACAGCGGACTGGCTCACCCCTCCACTTT. It is translated as CASGQRTGSPLHF.